The 31 T cell receptor beta chains reported below all come from one sample, sequenced in a study of control samples from healthy donors and cancer patients. Sequencing was performed with immunoSEQ multiplex PCR; in TCRdb, only in-frame clones are kept and a portion is missing. The data hold around 140,000 clones, with about 90% observed a single time. The material sequenced was blood. All receptors come from a young man in good health.

The chain links TRBV5-1 to TRBJ1-1; D call uncertain. The CDR3 is made up of 12 amino acids. V was cut by 2 bases and J by 7 bases, with 9 bases left in between. Germline CDR1 is SGHRS and CDR2 is YFSETQ. CDR3 loop: CASSFYGGEAFF. For the CDR3, the DNA is TGCGCCAGCAGCTTTTATGGAGGTGAAGCTTTCTTT.

The chain employs TRBV18 and TRBJ1-1; 7 positions agree with TRBD1. J gave up 0 bases and V 3 bases, and 10 bases lay outside the gene matches. This CDR3 is 17 amino acids long. Germline CDR1 is KGHSH and CDR2 is LQKENI. DNA of the CDR3: TGTGCCAGCTCACCTAGGACAGGAGGGACCATGAACACTGAAGCTTTCTTT. Its translation is CASSPRTGGTMNTEAFF.

V is TRBV7-9 and J is TRBJ2-2, with D uncertain. V was shortened by 5 bases and J by 8 bases, with 9 bases between the two germline ends. The CDR3 spans 12 residues. Germline CDR1 and CDR2: SEHNR and FQNEAQ (reference sequence). The chain's CDR3 is CASSPSWGELFF. The CDR3 DNA follows: TGTGCCAGCAGCCCCTCTTGGGGGGAGCTGTTTTTT.

V is TRBV7-8 and J is TRBJ2-1; the match to TRBD2 covers 13 bases. The CDR3 covers 18 residues. Germline values: CDR1 SGHVS, CDR2 FQNEAQ. The trim removed 2 bases at V and 8 bases at J, leaving 12 bases unmatched. DNA for the CDR3: TGTGCCAGCAGCTTAAGGAGGACTAGCGGGGGCTCTACGGATGAGCAGTTCTTC. Its protein is CASSLRRTSGGSTDEQFF.

In this sample, this clone turned up once. The chain links TRBV6-5 to TRBJ2-3; perhaps D is TRBD1 or TRBD2 (5 bases each). Germline V CDR1 and CDR2: MNHEY, SVGAGI. The CDR3 sequence is 16 residues long. V was shortened by 0 bases and J by 1 base, with 11 bases between the two germline ends. For the CDR3, the DNA is TGTGCCAGCAGTTACTCTTTGGGGGACCGCACAGATACGCAGTATTTT. Translation gives CASSYSLGDRTDTQYF.

This clone was recorded only once. DNA for the CDR3: TGTGCCAGTAGTATACCCGGACTAGCGGGGGGCGGGTACAATGAGCAGTTCTTC. This sequence encodes CASSIPGLAGGGYNEQFF. The J gene is TRBJ2-1, the V gene TRBV19; 14 bases are a match to TRBD2. Trimming at V came to 2 bases and at J to 4 bases, leaving 7 bases not matched to a gene. CDR3 length equals 18 residues. From germline, CDR1 is LNHDA and CDR2 SQIVND (reference sequence).

V gene TRBV9 combines with J gene TRBJ1-6; 10 nucleotides agree with TRBD1. Unmatched junction bases numbered 8, after V lost 4 bases and J lost 10 bases. The V gene's germline CDR1 is SGDLS and CDR2 YYNGEE. CDR3 length: 15 amino acids. CDR3 loop: CASSPRDRGRSPLHF. CDR3 in DNA: TGTGCCAGCAGCCCCCGGGACAGGGGTAGGTCACCCCTCCACTTT.

V usage is TRBV4-1 and J usage is TRBJ2-1, with no clear D. CDR1 and CDR2 from the germline V gene are MGHRA and YSYEKL. The CDR3 totals 13 residues. The germline V and J ends were trimmed by 1 base and 6 bases, with 7 bases remaining between them. The CDR3 DNA reads TGCGCCAGCAGCCAAGGAAGGACCAATGAGCAGTTCTTC. Encoded protein: CASSQGRTNEQFF.

The chain has TRBV30 and TRBJ2-3; TRBD2 matches at 10 bases. Germline trimming cut 2 bases from V and 6 bases from J; bases unmatched to any gene: 14. The V gene's germline CDR1 is GTSNPN and CDR2 SVGIG (reference sequence). The CDR3 runs to 17 residues. The DNA for the CDR3 is TGTGCCTGGAGTTTCGTCTGGTCTAGCGGGGGTGGGGATACGCAGTATTTT. Its protein product is CAWSFVWSSGGGDTQYF.

The chain combines TRBV29-1 with TRBJ1-3; D is uncertain. From germline, CDR1 is SQVTM and CDR2 ANQGSEA. Trimming pared 4 bases from V and 1 base from J, leaving 5 bases between. There are 12 residues in the CDR3. The DNA for the CDR3 is TGCAGCGTTGTAGGGTCTGGAAACACCATATATTTT. This translates into CSVVGSGNTIYF.

The rearrangement joins TRBV24-1 to TRBJ1-2; 10 nucleotides agree with TRBD1. CDR1 is KGHDR and CDR2 is SFDVKD in the germline V gene. The CDR3 totals 14 residues. The V segment lost 4 bases and the J segment 7 bases; nucleotides outside the gene matches: 5. Here the CDR3 reads CATSDMTGGFGYTF. CDR3 nucleotides: TGTGCCACCAGTGACATGACAGGGGGCTTTGGCTACACCTTC.

The V and J genes are TRBV29-1 and TRBJ1-1, with D possibly TRBD1 on 5 matching bases. The CDR3 is 13 amino acids. Germline V CDR1 and CDR2: SQVTM, ANQGSEA. Trimming removed 1 base at V and 4 bases at J, with 10 bases between. CDR3 in DNA: TGCAGCGTTGAAGGGGGGTTGGGCACTGAAGCTTTCTTT. It translates to CSVEGGLGTEAFF. The full variable domain, completed using reference TRBV29-1 and TRBJ1-1, is SAVISQKPSRDICQRGTSLTIQCQVDSQVTMMFWYRQQPGQSLTLIATANQGSEATYESGFVIDKFPISRPNLTFSTLTVSNMSPEDSSIYLCSVEGGLGTEAFFGQGTRLTVV.

The rearrangement joins TRBV10-3 to TRBJ1-1, with D hard to call. This CDR3 spans 12 amino acids. Looked up from germline, CDR1 is ENHRY and CDR2 is SYGVKD. Trimming left V 4 bases short and J 2 bases short, with 5 bases between. CDR3 loop: CAISGPNTEAFF. CDR3 nucleotide sequence: TGTGCCATCAGTGGACCTAACACTGAAGCTTTCTTT.

The V and J genes are TRBV10-3 and TRBJ2-7; weak D call: TRBD2 (6 bases). The CDR3 runs to 14 residues. Germline V gene sequence: CDR1 ENHRY, CDR2 SYGVKD. Trimming shortened V by 2 bases and J by 2 bases, and 10 bases separated the two germline ends. CDR3 sequence (DNA): TGTGCCATCAGTGAGGCCAGGACTACCTACGAGCAGTACTTC. It specifies CAISEARTTYEQYF.

The rearrangement links TRBV10-1 to TRBJ2-3; 7 bases match TRBD1. The CDR3 length is 18 residues. With 3 bases clipped from V and 2 bases from J, the junction kept 14 bases outside the gene matches. Germline lookup yields CDR1 WNHNN and CDR2 SYGVQD (reference sequence). CDR3 loop: CASSDQPRDSLSTDTQYF. The CDR3 nucleotides read TGCGCCAGCAGTGATCAGCCCCGGGACAGCCTCTCCACAGATACGCAGTATTTT.

This clone has more than one count but fewer than ten. The chain couples TRBV5-1 to TRBJ2-1; D is uncertain. This CDR3 has 13 residues. CDR1 SGHRS and CDR2 YFSETQ come from the germline V gene. With 4 bases removed from V and 7 bases from J, the gap between germline ends came to 12 bases. In nucleotides, the CDR3 is TGCGCCAGCAGCCTACAAGTGGGGAATGAGCAGTTCTTC. Amino acids: CASSLQVGNEQFF.

J is TRBJ1-2 and V is TRBV28; D perhaps matches TRBD1 (5 bases). CDR1 is MDHEN and CDR2 is SYDVKM in the germline V gene. Trimming removed 4 bases at V and 0 bases at J, with 12 bases between. This CDR3 spans 15 amino acids. Here the CDR3 reads CASSWVGRANYGYTF. CDR3 in DNA: TGTGCCAGCAGTTGGGTGGGCAGGGCTAACTATGGCTACACCTTC.

The chain is built from TRBV5-6 and TRBJ1-5; D gene unclear. The CDR3 has 15 amino acids. Trimming removed 0 bases at V and 6 bases at J, with 13 bases between. The germline gives CDR1 SGHDT, CDR2 YYEEEE. Written as DNA, the CDR3 is TGTGCCAGCAGCTTGGATGTGGAGATGGGTCAGCCCCAGCATTTT. This sequence encodes CASSLDVEMGQPQHF.

This rearrangement joins TRBV5-1 to TRBJ2-3, with 14 bases aligning to TRBD2. Germline values: CDR1 SGHRS, CDR2 YFSETQ. The V gene end was trimmed by 4 bases and the J gene end by 2 bases; junction bases not matched to a gene: 3. The CDR3 covers 16 residues. In nucleotides, the CDR3 is TGCGCCAGCAGCCGGACTAGCGGGGGGTCCACAGATACGCAGTATTTT. It yields the protein CASSRTSGGSTDTQYF.

This sequence joins TRBV19 and TRBJ1-3, with 7 bases fitting TRBD1. The J segment lost 4 bases and the V segment lost 5 bases, leaving 8 bases of the junction unmatched. Looked up from germline, CDR1 is LNHDA and CDR2 is SQIVND (reference sequence). The CDR3 extends over 15 amino acids. For the CDR3, the DNA is TGTGCCAGTAGTCCCCGGGACAGAGTCGGAAACACCATATATTTT. This gives the protein CASSPRDRVGNTIYF.

V is TRBV15 and J is TRBJ1-6, with 7 nucleotides matching TRBD1. J lost 7 bases, V lost 5 bases, and 8 bases had no gene match. The CDR3 is 15 residues long. CDR1 and CDR2 from the germline V gene are LNHNV and YYDKDF (reference sequence). The DNA for the CDR3 is TGTGCCACCAGCCTTGGACAGGCAGGGAATTCACCCCTCCACTTT. It translates to CATSLGQAGNSPLHF.

This clone occurred once. The V call is TRBV6-5, the J call TRBJ2-7; 7 positions match TRBD1. V trimming: 4 bases; J trimming: 3 bases; junction bases outside the gene matches: 9. The CDR3 has 15 residues. CDR1 is MNHEY, CDR2 SVGAGI, per germline. This chain's CDR3 is CASSFMVDRVYEQYF. In DNA form, the CDR3 reads TGTGCCAGCAGTTTTATGGTCGACAGGGTCTACGAGCAGTACTTC.

This chain uses TRBV6-5 with TRBJ2-2; no clear D. There are 12 residues in the CDR3. V was trimmed by 4 bases and J by 4 bases, leaving 4 bases between them. From germline, CDR1 is MNHEY and CDR2 SVGAGI. The CDR3 is CASSLVTGELFF. As DNA, the CDR3 is TGTGCCAGCAGTTTGGTCACCGGGGAGCTGTTTTTT.

The rearrangement links TRBV19 to TRBJ1-1; D perhaps matches TRBD1 (6 bases). The CDR3 extends over 14 amino acids. CDR1 is LNHDA, CDR2 SQIVND, per germline (reference sequence). V lost 2 bases and J lost 6, with 13 bases in between. CDR3 nucleotides: TGTGCCAGTAGTATAACGGGGGCAGGATCTGAAGCTTTCTTT. It translates to CASSITGAGSEAFF.

CDR3 DNA: TGTGCCAGCGACCTTGGCGGGGGGATTCAGCCCCAGCATTTT. Translating gives CASDLGGGIQPQHF. The chain links TRBV19 to TRBJ1-5; TRBD1 is a possible D gene (5 bases). The CDR3 totals 14 residues. Germline values: CDR1 LNHDA, CDR2 SQIVND (reference sequence). V lost 9 bases and J lost 6, with 18 bases in between.

The chain uses TRBV12-5 and TRBJ2-2; D is perhaps TRBD1 (5 bases). V lost 0 bases to trimming and J lost 4 bases, with 12 bases between them. CDR3 size: 16 residues. Germline-derived CDR1 and CDR2 are LGHNT and FRNRAP. The chain's CDR3 is CASGLVLSRATGELFF. The CDR3 coding sequence is TGTGCTAGTGGTTTGGTACTCTCCAGGGCCACCGGGGAGCTGTTTTTT.

This chain connects TRBV6-6 to TRBJ2-7; no reliable D call. The germline V and J ends were trimmed by 10 bases and 4 bases, with 17 bases remaining between them. The CDR3 length is 13 residues. Germline V gene data show CDR1 as MNHNY and CDR2 as SVGAGI (reference sequence). The chain's CDR3 is CATSGSRVYEQYF. CDR3 coding DNA: TGTGCCACCTCCGGGTCTCGGGTTTACGAGCAGTACTTC.

The gene calls are TRBV7-2 and TRBJ1-6, with 10 bases that match TRBD1. Per germline, CDR1 SGHTA and CDR2 FQGNSA. CDR3 length: 16 amino acids. V was clipped by 5 bases and J by 6 bases; unmatched bases: 7. CDR3 loop: CASSPLGQGRNSPLHF. CDR3 nucleotides: TGTGCCAGCAGCCCCCTGGGACAGGGGCGTAATTCACCCCTCCACTTT.

The rearrangement uses TRBV9 and TRBJ1-3; D uncertain. The germline V gene has CDR1 SGDLS and CDR2 YYNGEE. Trimming removed 3 bases at V and 0 bases at J, with 13 bases between. This CDR3 contains 16 residues. The CDR3 DNA reads as TGTGCCAGCAGCGACTCCCCGGACGTCTCTGGAAACACCATATATTTT. Translation gives CASSDSPDVSGNTIYF.

V gene TRBV2 combines with J gene TRBJ2-5; D gene unclear. The CDR3 length is 13 residues. The germline V and J ends were trimmed by 6 bases and 2 bases, with 10 bases remaining between them. Germline values: CDR1 SNHLY, CDR2 FYNNEI. This chain's CDR3 is CASSHKKQETQYF. The DNA of the CDR3 is TGTGCCAGCAGCCACAAGAAACAAGAGACCCAGTACTTC.

The gene calls are TRBV7-9 and TRBJ2-7; D perhaps matches TRBD2 (5 bases). V was clipped by 1 base and J by 3 bases, with 13 bases between them. This CDR3 spans 15 amino acids. The germline V gene encodes CDR1 SEHNR and CDR2 FQNEAQ (reference sequence). The CDR3 DNA follows: TGTGCCAGCAGCTTAGGGGAACCTGGAGGCTACGAGCAGTACTTC. This encodes CASSLGEPGGYEQYF.